The entry below gives a single TCR beta chain sequence along with its context. This specimen belongs to a study of early T cells in non-severe SARS-CoV-2 infection. Study information: Sequenced bulk RNA came from whole blood that was unsorted, and chains were unpaired.

Attachment of unique molecular identifiers was made to individual cDNA molecules. TCRdb used MiXCR to reprocess the 5' RACE reads, holding one entry per CDR3 protein. The sample consists of 50,000 to 65,000 distinct CDR3 sequences, around 13% of them appearing once. The CDR3 is made up of 14 amino acids. With 6 bases removed from V and 4 bases from J, the gap between germline ends came to 15 bases. Germline CDR1 MNHEY, CDR2 SVGEGT. The TCR comes from an adult who was a healthcare worker with PCR-confirmed SARS-CoV-2 infection or an uninfected control (not recorded which). The chain recombines TRBV6-2 or TRBV6-3 with TRBJ1-1; D is perhaps TRBD1 (5 bases). The sequencing sample was made of whole blood. The CDR3 here is CASSEPGRGTEAFF. CDR3 nucleotides: TGTGCCAGCAGCGAACCGGGGCGCGGCACTGAAGCTTTCTTT.